This T cell receptor (beta chain) is from a study of T and B cells in COVID-19 patients. Study details: Peripheral blood came from COVID-19 patients with active infection or after recovery. Median age was 34 years in the recovered cohort and around 64 years in the active-infection cohort.

Comment on this clonotype: Its antigen is still unknown.

The CDR3 totals 16 residues. Germline V CDR1 and CDR2: KGHSH, LQKENI. V dropped 4 bases and J dropped 7; count of bases not matched to a gene: 7. The study's findings and limits: Symptomatic-phase blood samples from mildly ill patients and early samples from severe cases were scarce. Highly clonal in active COVID-19, TRB repertoires exceeded healthy-donor diversity and richness at recovery.

TRB was amplified from around 250-500 ng of blood genomic DNA. Multiplex PCR with BIOMED2 TRB-A/B primer pools amplified TRB rearrangements. TCRdb re-derived calls from the multiplex PCR reads in MiXCR, one entry per CDR3 protein. The table shows around 30,000 distinct CDR3 sequences, with approximately 30% occurring only once. The receptor was derived from a human donor who had recovered from COVID-19. The genes are TRBV18 and TRBJ1-6; 10 positions agree with TRBD1. The sample comprised blood. CDR3 sequence (DNA): TGTGCCAGCTCACACTCCGGGACAGGGGTAAATTCACCCCTCCACTTT. It is translated as CASSHSGTGVNSPLHF.